The next 24 T cell receptor beta chains were all read from a single sample in a study of blood T cell repertoires in COVID-19. Only in-frame clones appear in the TCRdb table, and some are missing; sequencing was by immunoSEQ multiplex PCR. The sample consists of 200,000 to 250,000 clones, about 88% of them appearing once. The source material was PBMCs or T cells enriched from blood (not recorded which). The receptors shown here come from a woman aged 45-60 years who had recovered from COVID-19.

The chain recombines TRBV27 with TRBJ2-1; 12 bases are a match to TRBD2. The CDR3 sequence is 16 residues long. The germline V gene has CDR1 MNHEY and CDR2 SMNVEV (reference sequence). Losses at the gene ends were 8 bases for V and 12 bases for J; bases not matched to a gene: 17. The CDR3 is CASGMTGTSGPVGQFF. The CDR3 nucleotides read TGTGCCAGCGGCATGACCGGGACTAGCGGGCCCGTAGGGCAGTTCTTC.

This chain links TRBV13 with TRBJ2-1, with TRBD2 identical over 11 bases. Trimming at V came to 5 bases and at J to 4 bases, leaving 10 bases not matched to a gene. The CDR3 runs to 17 residues. In germline, CDR1 is PRHDT, CDR2 FYEKMQ (reference sequence). CDR3 DNA: TGTGCCAGCAGCAAGCTAGGGACTAGCGGCCCTTACAATGAGCAGTTCTTC. It specifies CASSKLGTSGPYNEQFF. The complete variable domain, with remaining parts taken from reference TRBV13 and TRBJ2-1, reads AAGVIQSPRHLIKEKRETATLKCYPIPRHDTVYWYQQGPGQDPQFLISFYEKMQSDKGSIPDRFSAQQFSDYHSELNMSSLELGDSALYFCASSKLGTSGPYNEQFFGPGTRLTVL.

The chain links TRBV9 to TRBJ2-3, with D unresolved. CDR3 length equals 15 residues. Germline-derived CDR1 and CDR2 are SGDLS and YYNGEE. The V end was cut by 0 bases, the J end by 2 bases, with 10 bases between. The CDR3 DNA reads as TGTGCCAGCAGCGTAGCTCCACTATACACAGATACGCAGTATTTT. It specifies CASSVAPLYTDTQYF. Full variable domain (remainder filled in from reference TRBV9 and TRBJ2-3): DSGVTQTPKHLITATGQRVTLRCSPRSGDLSVYWYQQSLDQGLQFLIQYYNGEERAKGNILERFSAQQFPDLHSELNLSSLELGDSALYFCASSVAPLYTDTQYFGPGTRLTVL.

The sample holds a few counts of this clone. The chain is built from TRBV19 and TRBJ2-2, with TRBD1 matching over 9 bases. Germline trimming cut 9 bases from V and 5 bases from J; bases unmatched to any gene: 16. CDR1 and CDR2 (germline): LNHDA, SQIVND (reference sequence). This CDR3 is 17 amino acids long. The CDR3 nucleotides read TGTGCCAGCGGAAGAATGGCCGGGACAGGGAAGACCGGGGAGCTGTTTTTT. As protein: CASGRMAGTGKTGELFF.

The V and J genes are TRBV7-2 and TRBJ1-1, with 7 positions matching TRBD1. Germline CDR1 reads SGHTA; CDR2 reads FQGNSA. Trimming at V came to 4 bases and at J to 3 bases, leaving 5 bases not matched to a gene. CDR3 size: 14 residues. In nucleotides, the CDR3 is TGTGCCAGCAGCTCGACAGGGCTTGACACTGAAGCTTTCTTT. Amino acids: CASSSTGLDTEAFF. Looking up the rest from reference TRBV7-2 and TRBJ1-1 gives the full variable domain: GAGVSQSPSNKVTEKGKDVELRCDPISGHTALYWYRQSLGQGLEFLIYFQGNSAPDKSGLPSDRFSAERTGGSVSTLTIQRTQQEDSAVYLCASSSTGLDTEAFFGQGTRLTVV.

This clone appeared once. The rearrangement uses TRBV10-3 and TRBJ1-4, with TRBD1 identical over 7 bases. CDR1 and CDR2 from the germline V gene are ENHRY and SYGVKD. The CDR3 totals 18 residues. V lost 10 bases to trimming and J lost 7 bases; unmatched junction nucleotides: 24. The CDR3 reads CATGTKGTAEPNGEKLFF. CDR3 DNA sequence: TGTGCCACGGGGACGAAGGGGACAGCTGAGCCGAACGGTGAAAAACTGTTTTTT.

This CDR3 reads CASSVIAGSGETQYF. CDR3 bases: TGTGCCAGCAGCGTGATAGCGGGATCGGGGGAGACCCAGTACTTC. The V call is TRBV7-9, the J call TRBJ2-5; 8 bases map to TRBD2. Germline CDR1 is SEHNR and CDR2 is FQNEAQ (reference sequence). CDR3 size: 15 residues. J was trimmed by 5 bases and V by 5 bases; bases with no gene match: 10. Drawing the rest from reference TRBV7-9 and TRBJ2-5, the complete variable domain is DTGVSQNPRHKITKRGQNVTFRCDPISEHNRLYWYRQTLGQGPEFLTYFQNEAQLEKSRLLSDRFSAERPKGSFSTLEIQRTEQGDSAMYLCASSVIAGSGETQYFGPGTRLLVL.

V gene TRBV10-3 combines with J gene TRBJ2-1; maybe TRBD1 (5 bases). Germline CDR1 ENHRY, CDR2 SYGVKD. V lost 6 bases to trimming and J lost 5 bases, with 14 bases between them. There are 14 residues in the CDR3. The CDR3, as DNA: TGTGCCATCAGCAACCAGGGCGGAGACAATGAGCAGTTCTTC. Translation: CAISNQGGDNEQFF.

The V gene is TRBV7-2, the J gene TRBJ2-7, with 9 bases aligning to TRBD2. The trim removed 1 base at V and 4 bases at J, leaving 5 bases unmatched. Germline CDR1 SGHTA, CDR2 FQGNSA. The CDR3 spans 15 residues. This CDR3 is CASSLEVAGVYEQYF. CDR3 bases: TGTGCCAGCAGCTTAGAAGTAGCGGGGGTTTACGAGCAGTACTTC.

V gene TRBV19 combines with J gene TRBJ1-5; TRBD1 agrees at 8 bases. The CDR3 has 13 amino acids. CDR1 LNHDA and CDR2 SQIVND come from the germline V gene (reference sequence). After removal of 8 bases from V and 8 bases from J, the junction contained 8 bases not matched to a gene. The CDR3 spells CASAGTGREPQHF. DNA for the CDR3: TGTGCCAGTGCAGGGACAGGCCGTGAGCCCCAGCATTTT.

This clone was observed a single time. The V and J genes are TRBV28 and TRBJ1-5; possibly TRBD1 for D (5 bases). V gave up 2 bases and J gave up 3 bases, with 11 bases separating them. Per the germline V gene, CDR1 is MDHEN and CDR2 is SYDVKM. This CDR3 is built from 15 residues. In DNA, the CDR3 is TGTGCCAGCAGTTTACGTCCAGGGAACAATCAGCCCCAGCATTTT. It specifies CASSLRPGNNQPQHF. The full variable domain, its missing parts supplied by reference TRBV28 and TRBJ1-5, is DVKVTQSSRYLVKRTGEKVFLECVQDMDHENMFWYRQDPGLGLRLIYFSYDVKMKEKGDIPEGYSVSREKKERFSLILESASTNQTSMYLCASSLRPGNNQPQHFGDGTRLSIL.

The genes are TRBV6-1 and TRBJ1-2; a possible D gene is TRBD1 (5 bases). This CDR3 comprises 14 residues. Germline V CDR1 and CDR2: MNHNS, SASEGT. Trimming took off 0 bases at V and 8 bases at J, with 13 bases between the two ends. DNA of the CDR3: TGTGCCAGCAGTGAAGCAGCGGGACTTCAGGGCTACACCTTC. It translates to CASSEAAGLQGYTF.

CDR3: CASMGASNEQFF. In DNA, the CDR3 is TGTGCCAGCATGGGGGCCTCCAATGAGCAGTTCTTC. This chain joins TRBV12-3 or TRBV12-4 and TRBJ2-1; tentative D call: TRBD1 (6 bases). This CDR3 has 12 residues. Between the trimmed V and J ends, which lost 7 bases and 6 bases, there was a span of 10 bases.

The count of this clone is one. J is TRBJ2-2 and V is TRBV9, with D possibly being TRBD1 (6 bases). V was trimmed by 5 bases and J by 0 bases, leaving 32 bases between them. There are 22 residues in the CDR3. Germline V gene data show CDR1 as SGDLS and CDR2 as YYNGEE. CDR3: CASSPNRPGNRAPPSNTGELFF. The CDR3 bases are TGTGCCAGCAGTCCTAATCGACCGGGGAACAGGGCCCCCCCATCGAACACCGGGGAGCTGTTTTTT.

The chain recombines TRBV5-4 with TRBJ2-7, with 9 bases matching TRBD1. V gave up 4 bases and J gave up 4 bases; unmatched junction bases: 9. This CDR3 region has 15 residues. Per germline, CDR1 SGHNT and CDR2 YYREEE (reference sequence). CDR3 coding DNA: TGTGCCAGCAGCAAACGGACAGGGGAGGAATACGAGCAGTACTTC. Protein product: CASSKRTGEEYEQYF.

The chain links TRBV28 to TRBJ1-5; possible D gene TRBD1, 6 bases. V was trimmed by 8 bases and J by 1 base, leaving 15 bases between them. Germline CDR1 and CDR2: MDHEN and SYDVKM. CDR3 length: 15 amino acids. In DNA form, the CDR3 reads TGTGCCAGCGGGGGCGAGGAGAGGAGCAATCAGCCCCAGCATTTT. This gives the protein CASGGEERSNQPQHF.

V gene TRBV15 combines with J gene TRBJ1-1; 7 bases fit TRBD1. Germline trimming cut 0 bases from V and 7 bases from J; bases unmatched to any gene: 5. The germline CDR1 and CDR2 sequences are LNHNV and YYDKDF (reference sequence). The CDR3 contains 14 residues. In nucleotides, the CDR3 is TGTGCCACCAGCAGAGATGGAGGGGGCTTTGAAGCTTTCTTT. As protein: CATSRDGGGFEAFF.

The chain couples TRBV2 to TRBJ2-7, with D perhaps TRBD2 (6 bases). V was cut by 9 bases and J by 7 bases, with 19 bases left in between. Germline-derived CDR1 and CDR2 are SNHLY and FYNNEI. The CDR3 sequence is 13 residues long. CDR3 sequence reads: CASRRTNPGEQYF. The CDR3 DNA is TGTGCCAGTAGAAGGACTAACCCGGGGGAGCAGTACTTC.

The chain has TRBV6-2 or TRBV6-3 and TRBJ2-7, with D possibly being TRBD1 (6 bases). The CDR3 length is 11 residues. Per the germline V gene, CDR1 is MNHEY and CDR2 is SVGEGT. Trimming pared 2 bases from V and 12 bases from J, leaving 11 bases between. The DNA for the CDR3 is TGTGCCAGCAGTTACACAGGGTTTACGTACTTC. Protein sequence: CASSYTGFTYF.

The rearrangement joins TRBV19 to TRBJ1-1; D gene unclear. Trimming stripped 3 bases from V and 1 base from J, with 9 bases between. The CDR3 extends over 14 amino acids. Germline CDR1 is LNHDA and CDR2 is SQIVND (reference sequence). CDR3 nucleotide sequence: TGTGCCAGTAGTATTGGACTGAGGAACACTGAAGCTTTCTTT. Its protein is CASSIGLRNTEAFF.

The genes are TRBV2 and TRBJ1-1; no clear D gene. This CDR3 region has 14 residues. The ends were cut back, 7 bases at V and 7 bases at J, with 19 bases in the middle. The V gene's germline CDR1 is SNHLY and CDR2 FYNNEI. CDR3 amino acids: CASTPNILKSEAFF. The CDR3 DNA sequence: TGTGCCAGCACCCCGAATATATTGAAGAGTGAAGCTTTCTTT.

On this clone: This likely comes from a read error, as the CDR3 has no conserved phenylalanine or tryptophan at its end. No DNA is shown, since the ends of the CDR3 on it are uncertain; the CDR3 is the one TCRdb lists. The chain links TRBV14 to TRBJ2-6; TRBD1, the table's D call, lacks a check against the DNA. Germline V gene data show CDR1 as SGHDN and CDR2 as FVKESK. The CDR3 comprises 9 residues, both ends counted. CDR3 sequence: CASSQASGI.

V usage is TRBV7-8 and J usage is TRBJ1-3; D is unresolved. The CDR3 has 16 residues. V was trimmed by 1 base and J by 1 base, leaving 11 bases between them. Germline V gives CDR1 SGHVS, CDR2 FQNEAQ. For the CDR3, the DNA is TGTGCCAGCAGCTTAGAAGAACCTCAGTCTGGAAACACCATATATTTT. Translated: CASSLEEPQSGNTIYF.

The chain is built from TRBV4-3 and TRBJ2-1; D is possibly TRBD2 (6 bases). The CDR3 contains 16 residues. Germline assignment: CDR1 LGHNA and CDR2 YSLEER. Trimming took 1 base from V and 4 from J, leaving 14 bases between them. CDR3 DNA: TGCGCCAGCAGCCAAGTTCTACTGACTAGTTACAATGAGCAGTTCTTC. Translation: CASSQVLLTSYNEQFF.